The 27 T cell receptor beta chains in this list originate from one sample, sequenced in a study of response to subunit inactivated influenza vaccine. Using its own MiXCR run on the RT-PCR reads, TCRdb lists one record per CDR3 protein. The repertoire holds about 540,000 distinct CDR3 sequences, with roughly 25% as singletons. In addition, the sample was reused for a study of T cells expressing NK-cell markers. That paper adds: Template switching by 5'RACE with UMIs generated the TCR beta cDNA.

The sample here was CD4+ T cells sorted from PBMCs, taken roughly 12 days after vaccination. The source of these receptors is a man aged 45 to 65 who received an inactivated influenza vaccine.

The chain is built from TRBV19 and TRBJ1-5; D is undetermined. The V gene lost 5 bases and the J gene lost 2 bases, with 13 bases spanning the gap. The CDR3 is 15 amino acids. Germline-derived CDR1 and CDR2 are LNHDA and SQIVND (reference sequence). The chain's CDR3 is CASSLDRGGNQPQHF. As DNA, the CDR3 is TGTGCCAGTAGTTTGGACCGCGGAGGCAATCAGCCCCAGCATTTT.

The chain employs TRBV5-6 and TRBJ2-2; D is undetermined. The CDR3 runs 15 residues. Germline values: CDR1 SGHDT, CDR2 YYEEEE. The V end lost 6 bases, the J end lost 1 base, and 13 bases lay between the germline ends. This chain's CDR3 is CASIEFAENTGELFF. DNA for the CDR3: TGTGCCAGCATCGAATTTGCGGAGAACACCGGGGAGCTGTTTTTT.

The chain links TRBV20-1 to TRBJ2-5; TRBD1 matches at 9 bases. The CDR3 has 16 amino acids. Germline V gene sequence: CDR1 DFQATT, CDR2 SNEGSKA (reference sequence). J lost 4 bases, V lost 0 bases, and 9 bases had no gene match. The CDR3 DNA follows: TGCAGTGCTAGAGACAGACTACAGGGGGCCCGAGAGACCCAGTACTTC. Its protein is CSARDRLQGARETQYF.

This clonotype has just a few counts. The rearrangement joins TRBV3-1 to TRBJ1-2; D is ambiguous. Germline V gene data show CDR1 as LGHDT and CDR2 as YNNKEL (reference sequence). V was trimmed by 6 bases and J by 1 base, leaving 15 bases between them. This CDR3 has 15 residues. The CDR3 sequence is CASRSTEVYNYGYTF. DNA of the CDR3: TGTGCCAGCAGATCTACTGAGGTTTATAACTATGGCTACACCTTC.

This rearrangement joins TRBV7-8 to TRBJ2-1; 8 positions match TRBD1. Trimming cost V 8 bases and J 8 bases; bases outside gene matches: 8. Germline assignment: CDR1 SGHVS and CDR2 FQNEAQ. The CDR3 contains 13 residues. CDR3: CASGETGAYEQFF. The CDR3 bases are TGTGCCAGCGGAGAGACAGGGGCCTATGAGCAGTTCTTC.

This clonotype was counted only a few times. The genes are TRBV20-1 and TRBJ1-2; the match to TRBD1 covers 10 bases. V trimming: 3 bases; J trimming: 7 bases; junction bases outside the gene matches: 5. The V gene's germline CDR1 is DFQATT and CDR2 SNEGSKA (reference sequence). The length of the CDR3 is 13 residues. CDR3 coding DNA: TGCAGTGCTAGCCCCGGGACAGGGGCTGGCTACACCTTC. It codes for CSASPGTGAGYTF.

The rearrangement uses TRBV5-1 and TRBJ2-1, with TRBD2 matching over 8 bases. CDR3 length equals 15 residues. With 4 bases clipped from V and 9 bases from J, the junction kept 12 bases outside the gene matches. From germline, CDR1 is SGHRS and CDR2 YFSETQ. The CDR3 sequence is CASSSRLAGGSEQFF. The CDR3 nucleotides read TGCGCCAGCAGCAGCCGACTGGCGGGAGGTTCTGAGCAGTTCTTC.

This chain links TRBV20-1 with TRBJ2-7; D not certain. The CDR3 covers 13 residues. From germline, CDR1 is DFQATT and CDR2 SNEGSKA (reference sequence). Trimming pared 6 bases from V and 3 bases from J, leaving 15 bases between. CDR3 sequence reads: CSAPGIRDYEQYF. CDR3 coding DNA: TGCAGTGCCCCTGGGATTAGGGACTACGAGCAGTACTTC.

The chain links TRBV9 to TRBJ1-3; D remains unclear. CDR1 is SGDLS, CDR2 YYNGEE, per germline. V was clipped by 2 bases and J by 5 bases, with 8 bases between them. This CDR3 has 13 amino acids. CDR3 sequence: CASSVGWRNTIYF. Written as DNA, the CDR3 is TGTGCCAGCAGCGTCGGTTGGAGAAACACCATATATTTT.

The rearrangement joins TRBV4-3 to TRBJ2-1, with 7 positions matching TRBD2. V shed 0 bases and J 5 bases; nucleotides not matched to a gene: 10. The CDR3 has 17 amino acids. Looked up from germline, CDR1 is LGHNA and CDR2 is YSLEER. In nucleotides, the CDR3 is TGCGCCAGCAGCCAAGATTTAGTGACTAGCACGCACAATGAGCAGTTCTTC. This gives the protein CASSQDLVTSTHNEQFF.

This clonotype was observed a handful of times. As DNA, the CDR3 is TGCGCCAGCAGCCATCCCGGGAGGAGCCTTAGAGGGGACACTGAAGCTTTCTTT. It yields the protein CASSHPGRSLRGDTEAFF. The chain is built from TRBV4-1 and TRBJ1-1; TRBD1 might be the D (5 bases). With 3 bases removed from V and 3 bases from J, the gap between germline ends came to 23 bases. The CDR3 is 18 residues long. CDR1 is MGHRA and CDR2 is YSYEKL in the germline V gene.

This clonotype has just a few counts. V and J are TRBV20-1 and TRBJ2-1; D possibly corresponds to TRBD1 (6 bases). V was trimmed by 2 bases and J by 11 bases, leaving 10 bases between them. Germline loops: CDR1 DFQATT, CDR2 SNEGSKA (reference sequence). This CDR3 comprises 11 residues. The DNA for the CDR3 is TGCAGTGCTAGACCAGGGACACAGCAGTTCTTC. Translated, it gives CSARPGTQQFF.

The chain recombines TRBV20-1 with TRBJ2-1, with 11 bases that match TRBD2. The length of the CDR3 is 15 residues. Germline lookup yields CDR1 DFQATT and CDR2 SNEGSKA (reference sequence). V gave up 7 bases and J gave up 2 bases; unmatched junction bases: 7. This CDR3 reads CSGAVSGRAYNEQFF. CDR3 DNA: TGCAGTGGAGCTGTTAGCGGGAGGGCCTACAATGAGCAGTTCTTC.

CDR3 in DNA: TGCGCCAGCAGCCAAAAACGTCCGGGGTTTACCGGGGAGCTGTTTTTT. This encodes CASSQKRPGFTGELFF. The chain couples TRBV4-1 to TRBJ2-2; maybe TRBD2 (5 bases). The CDR3 is 16 amino acids. Germline V gene sequence: CDR1 MGHRA, CDR2 YSYEKL. Trimming shortened V by 2 bases and J by 5 bases, and 15 bases separated the two germline ends.

The chain employs TRBV12-3 or TRBV12-4 and TRBJ1-1; 10 bases match TRBD1. The CDR3 has 15 residues. The ends lost 8 bases at V and 2 bases at J; junction bases unmatched: 8. Here the CDR3 reads CASLRGQGINTEAFF. In nucleotides, the CDR3 is TGTGCCAGCCTAAGGGGACAGGGGATAAACACTGAAGCTTTCTTT.

The chain recombines TRBV6-1 with TRBJ2-7, with TRBD2 matching over 10 bases. This CDR3 is built from 13 residues. Germline CDR1 is MNHNS and CDR2 is SASEGT. Trimming took 6 bases from V and 3 from J; bases not matched to a gene: 2. The CDR3 DNA follows: TGTGCCAGCAGAGGACTAGCGGACTACGAGCAGTACTTC. It specifies CASRGLADYEQYF.

Ten or more counts support this clonotype. The chain uses TRBV11-3 and TRBJ2-2; D might be TRBD2 (5 bases). Per the germline V gene, CDR1 is SGHNT and CDR2 is YENEEA. V was shortened by 5 bases and J by 4 bases, with 8 bases between the two germline ends. The CDR3 loop spans 13 amino acids. CDR3 protein: CASSQSGTGELFF. In nucleotides, the CDR3 is TGTGCCAGCAGCCAAAGCGGCACCGGGGAGCTGTTTTTT.

This clonotype was counted only a few times. The chain joins TRBV7-2 to TRBJ2-1; 8 bases agree with TRBD2. V shed 5 bases and J 6 bases; nucleotides not matched to a gene: 9. In germline, CDR1 is SGHTA, CDR2 FQGNSA. The length of the CDR3 is 15 residues. CDR3 coding DNA: TGTGCCAGCAGCACCCCCGGGACTAGGGCCAATGAGCAGTTCTTC. This codes for CASSTPGTRANEQFF.

The J gene is TRBJ1-1, the V gene TRBV24-1; 9 nucleotides line up with TRBD1. CDR1 and CDR2 from the germline V gene are KGHDR and SFDVKD. The length of the CDR3 is 13 residues. Germline trimming cut 3 bases from V and 11 bases from J; bases unmatched to any gene: 6. The DNA for the CDR3 is TGTGCCACCAGTGATCGACAGGGGGGGAGGGCTTTCTTT. This gives the protein CATSDRQGGRAFF.

This rearrangement joins TRBV5-6 to TRBJ1-6; no clear D. Between the trimmed V and J ends, which lost 0 bases and 4 bases, there was a span of 8 bases. CDR1 is SGHDT, CDR2 YYEEEE, per germline. The CDR3 spans 15 residues. CDR3 nucleotides: TGTGCCAGCAGCTTGGAGGTAGGATATAATTCACCCCTCCACTTT. Protein: CASSLEVGYNSPLHF.

This clonotype was observed a few times. CDR3 protein: CASSPTGGLGADTQYF. The CDR3 DNA is TGTGCCAGCAGCCCAACAGGGGGACTAGGGGCAGATACGCAGTATTTT. V usage is TRBV9 and J usage is TRBJ2-3; the D gene could be TRBD1 or TRBD2 (8 bases each). The germline V and J ends were trimmed by 4 bases and 4 bases, with 19 bases remaining between them. Germline-derived CDR1 and CDR2 are SGDLS and YYNGEE. The CDR3 runs to 16 residues.

This clonotype appeared a few times. The gene calls are TRBV5-1 and TRBJ2-1; no firm D call. Trimming stripped 4 bases from V and 8 bases from J, with 13 bases between. From germline, CDR1 is SGHRS and CDR2 YFSETQ. The CDR3 contains 13 residues. Here the CDR3 reads CASSATEVDEQFF. The CDR3 DNA reads TGCGCCAGCAGCGCCACAGAAGTCGATGAGCAGTTCTTC.

V gene TRBV7-8 combines with J gene TRBJ2-5; 9 bases agree with TRBD1. The J segment lost 5 bases and the V segment lost 1 base, leaving 11 bases of the junction unmatched. The CDR3 covers 17 residues. The germline V gene has CDR1 SGHVS and CDR2 FQNEAQ. The CDR3 DNA sequence: TGTGCCAGCAGCTTAGTACCCACAGGGGGCCCGAAGGAGACCCAGTACTTC. It yields the protein CASSLVPTGGPKETQYF.

This clonotype was recorded a few times. CDR3 sequence (DNA): TGTGCCAGCAGCCTACAGGGATCCCCCTACAATGAGCAGTTCTTC. Encoded protein: CASSLQGSPYNEQFF. The chain joins TRBV5-5 to TRBJ2-1; D is perhaps TRBD1 (6 bases). In germline, CDR1 is SGHKS, CDR2 YYEKEE (reference sequence). The CDR3 has 15 residues. V lost 4 bases to trimming and J lost 2 bases, with 13 bases between them.

This clonotype has only a few counts. J is TRBJ2-7 and V is TRBV12-3 or TRBV12-4, with D possibly called TRBD1 or TRBD2 (6 bases each). V gave up 1 base and J gave up 2 bases, with 12 bases separating them. The CDR3 totals 15 residues. The CDR3, as DNA: TGTGCCAGCAGTTTAGGGGGGGCGCGTCCCTACGAGCAGTACTTC. Its translation: CASSLGGARPYEQYF.

In this sample, this clonotype turned up a few times. The chain is built from TRBV6-2 or TRBV6-3 and TRBJ2-1; TRBD1 is a possible D gene (6 bases). The germline V gene has CDR1 MNHEY and CDR2 SVGEGT. The ends were cut back, 10 bases at V and 3 bases at J, with 16 bases in the middle. The CDR3 extends over 14 amino acids. CDR3 in amino acids: CAIDIGRGYNEQFF. As DNA, the CDR3 is TGTGCCATCGACATAGGCAGGGGCTACAATGAGCAGTTCTTC.

The sample holds a few counts of this clonotype. The chain joins TRBV7-2 to TRBJ2-3; 8 bases map to TRBD2. Germline CDR1 SGHTA, CDR2 FQGNSA. CDR3 length: 16 residues. V lost 3 bases to trimming and J lost 3 bases; unmatched junction nucleotides: 8. The CDR3 protein is CASSFQGGGLTDTQYF. Here the CDR3 DNA reads TGTGCCAGCAGCTTCCAGGGCGGGGGGTTGACAGATACGCAGTATTTT.